The 24 T cell receptor beta chains below come from one sample, sequenced in a study of identical twins. TCRdb ran MiXCR on the 5' RACE reads and lists one entry per CDR3 protein. The profile shows about 240,000 distinct CDR3 sequences, roughly a tenth of them singletons. The sequenced sample was memory T cells sorted from blood. The receptors derive from a man aged 45-60 years in good health.

This clonotype was detected many times. The rearrangement uses TRBV7-2 and TRBJ1-2; D ambiguous. V was clipped by 6 bases and J by 5 bases, with 22 bases between them. Germline assignment: CDR1 SGHTA and CDR2 FQGNSA. This CDR3 spans 16 amino acids. The CDR3, as DNA: TGTGCCAGCAGTCTGGATTTCCGGGGTTTTTCTTATGGCTACACCTTC. Translated: CASSLDFRGFSYGYTF.

There are many counts of this clonotype. The V call is TRBV20-1, the J call TRBJ1-6; a possible D gene is TRBD1 (6 bases). CDR1 and CDR2 (germline): DFQATT, SNEGSKA (reference sequence). This CDR3 spans 15 amino acids. Trimming removed 5 bases at V and 11 bases at J, with 22 bases between. The CDR3 DNA sequence: TGCAGTGCTCCAACAGGGCGGCCCCTAGGGCCACCCCTCCACTTT. It yields the protein CSAPTGRPLGPPLHF.

Only a few counts were recorded for this clonotype. The chain employs TRBV20-1 and TRBJ2-5, with TRBD1 matching over 7 bases. The V gene's germline CDR1 is DFQATT and CDR2 SNEGSKA (reference sequence). V was pared by 7 bases and J by 8 bases, with 16 bases of the junction left unmatched. This CDR3 spans 14 amino acids. In DNA, the CDR3 is TGCAGTGGTCGGGCAGACAGGGTTCATGAAACCCAGTACTTC. Translated: CSGRADRVHETQYF.

This chain joins TRBV19 and TRBJ2-3; TRBD1 is a possible D gene (5 bases). CDR1 and CDR2 (germline): LNHDA, SQIVND (reference sequence). The ends were cut back, 3 bases at V and 0 bases at J, with 13 bases in the middle. CDR3 size: 16 residues. CDR3 DNA: TGTGCCAGTAGTATCCGGCAGGGTTCCAGCACAGATACGCAGTATTTT. Encoded protein: CASSIRQGSSTDTQYF.

This clonotype occurred many times. The V gene is TRBV25-1, the J gene TRBJ2-5, with TRBD2 matching over 11 bases. Germline V gene data show CDR1 as MGHDK and CDR2 as SYGVNS. V shed 4 bases and J 6 bases; nucleotides not matched to a gene: 10. The CDR3 runs 16 residues. The CDR3, as DNA: TGTGCCAGCAGTGCGTCTAGCGGGGGGCTGGAAAAGACCCAGTACTTC. Protein: CASSASSGGLEKTQYF.

This clonotype was observed many times. The CDR3 sequence: CASSAEGRRRANTGELFF. CDR3 in DNA: TGTGCCAGCAGCGCGGAGGGGAGACGTAGGGCGAACACCGGGGAGCTGTTTTTT. The J gene is TRBJ2-2, the V gene TRBV5-6, with a weak D call TRBD2 (6 bases). This CDR3 spans 18 amino acids. CDR1 and CDR2 (germline): SGHDT, YYEEEE. The V and J ends lost 4 bases and 0 bases respectively, with 19 bases between them. The complete variable domain, with remaining parts taken from reference TRBV5-6 and TRBJ2-2, reads DAGVTQSPTHLIKTRGQQVTLRCSPKSGHDTVSWYQQALGQGPQFIFQYYEEEERQRGNFPDRFSGHQFPNYSSELNVNALLLGDSALYLCASSAEGRRRANTGELFFGEGSRLTVL.

The chain combines TRBV2 with TRBJ2-1; 9 bases map to TRBD2. The V segment lost 4 bases and the J segment 0 bases; nucleotides outside the gene matches: 13. CDR3 length: 19 amino acids. Germline V gene lookup returns CDR1 SNHLY and CDR2 FYNNEI. The CDR3 loop is CASSAVTSGSLSSYNEQFF. The DNA for the CDR3 is TGTGCCAGCAGTGCGGTGACTAGCGGTTCCTTGAGCTCCTACAATGAGCAGTTCTTC.

The CDR3: CASSMRQVRSGNTIYF. The CDR3 DNA reads as TGTGCCAGTAGTATGCGGCAGGTTCGCTCTGGAAACACCATATATTTT. The chain employs TRBV19 and TRBJ1-3; D is unclear. V lost 3 bases, J lost 0 bases, and 12 bases lay in between. The CDR3 is made up of 16 amino acids. The germline V gene encodes CDR1 LNHDA and CDR2 SQIVND (reference sequence). The entire variable domain, with the rest obtained from reference TRBV19 and TRBJ1-3, is as follows: DGGITQSPKYLFRKEGQNVTLSCEQNLNHDAMYWYRQDPGQGLRLIYYSQIVNDFQKGDIAEGYSVSREKKESFPLTVTSAQKNPTAFYLCASSMRQVRSGNTIYFGEGSWLTVV.

This clonotype was detected many times. This chain links TRBV10-3 with TRBJ2-1; TRBD2 matches 11 bases. The J segment lost 0 bases and the V segment lost 2 bases, leaving 9 bases of the junction unmatched. Germline values: CDR1 ENHRY, CDR2 SYGVKD. This CDR3 has 19 residues. The CDR3 region is CAISETGGLAASSYNEQFF. CDR3 nucleotide sequence: TGTGCCATCAGTGAGACGGGGGGACTAGCGGCGAGCTCCTACAATGAGCAGTTCTTC.

In its sample, this clonotype was seen many times. The gene calls are TRBV4-3 and TRBJ1-3; tentative D call: TRBD1 (5 bases). The CDR3 consists of 16 residues. V lost 0 bases to trimming and J lost 4 bases, with 13 bases between them. Germline V gives CDR1 LGHNA, CDR2 YSLEER. For the CDR3, the DNA is TGCGCCAGCAGCCAAGATACCGGGACCGGAGGAAACACCATATATTTT. Protein: CASSQDTGTGGNTIYF.

CDR3 region: CASSSGVGSNEKLFF. The CDR3 DNA reads TGCGCCAGCAGCTCGGGAGTGGGCTCTAATGAAAAACTGTTTTTT. The chain carries TRBV5-1 and TRBJ1-4; D ambiguous. The CDR3 length is 15 residues. Trimming pared 3 bases from V and 3 bases from J, leaving 12 bases between. Germline values: CDR1 SGHRS, CDR2 YFSETQ.

V and J are TRBV5-1 and TRBJ1-1, with 10 bases identical to TRBD1. The CDR3 spans 18 residues. The junction had 8 bases not matched to a gene; V was cut back by 0 bases and J by 0 bases. The germline V gene has CDR1 SGHRS and CDR2 YFSETQ. The CDR3 DNA reads as TGCGCCAGCAGCTTGGTTAGGGGACAGGGGTCACTGAACACTGAAGCTTTCTTT. This codes for CASSLVRGQGSLNTEAFF.

This clonotype has ten or more counts. The chain links TRBV9 to TRBJ2-5; no firm D call. Trimming took off 0 bases at V and 2 bases at J, with 8 bases between the two ends. Per germline, CDR1 SGDLS and CDR2 YYNGEE. The CDR3 length is 14 residues. CDR3: CASSVGTIQETQYF. CDR3 DNA sequence: TGTGCCAGCAGCGTAGGTACTATTCAAGAGACCCAGTACTTC.

In this sample, this clonotype turned up a few times. The genes are TRBV12-3 or TRBV12-4 and TRBJ2-7, with 9 bases lining up with TRBD2. V gave up 6 bases and J gave up 3 bases; unmatched junction bases: 6. This CDR3 contains 14 residues. The CDR3 spells CASREGTSSYEQYF. The CDR3 DNA follows: TGTGCCAGCAGAGAGGGGACTAGCAGCTACGAGCAGTACTTC.

This clonotype was counted only a few times. V and J are TRBV11-2 and TRBJ2-1, with 10 bases lining up with TRBD2. Looked up from germline, CDR1 is SGHAT and CDR2 is FQNNGV. The trim removed 2 bases at V and 9 bases at J, leaving 7 bases unmatched. This CDR3 spans 15 amino acids. This CDR3 is CASSLLSGGASEQFF. The DNA for the CDR3 is TGTGCCAGCAGCTTATTAAGCGGGGGGGCGAGTGAGCAGTTCTTC.

This clonotype was observed many times. The chain recombines TRBV20-1 with TRBJ2-7; 14 bases are shared with TRBD2. The CDR3 consists of 19 residues. Trimming cost V 0 bases and J 0 bases; bases outside gene matches: 10. Germline CDR1 and CDR2: DFQATT and SNEGSKA (reference sequence). The CDR3, as DNA: TGCAGTGCTAGAGAACTCCTAGGACTAGCGGGAGGTAACTCCTACGAGCAGTACTTC. This gives the protein CSARELLGLAGGNSYEQYF.

V is TRBV19 and J is TRBJ2-1; D unclear. Trimming took off 1 base at V and 0 bases at J, with 7 bases between the two ends. CDR3 size: 15 residues. Germline V lookup: CDR1 LNHDA, CDR2 SQIVND (reference sequence). CDR3 DNA sequence: TGTGCCAGTAGTATAGCCGTCGGCTCCTACAATGAGCAGTTCTTC. This sequence encodes CASSIAVGSYNEQFF.

V is TRBV7-6 and J is TRBJ1-4; no definite D call. V lost 8 bases and J lost 3, with 7 bases in between. The germline V gene has CDR1 SGHVS and CDR2 FNYEAQ. CDR3 length: 12 amino acids. The CDR3 region is CASLGPNEKLFF. CDR3 sequence (DNA): TGTGCCAGCTTAGGCCCTAATGAAAAACTGTTTTTT.

This clonotype was detected only a few times. The chain carries TRBV20-1 and TRBJ2-1; no firm D call. Germline V gene sequence: CDR1 DFQATT, CDR2 SNEGSKA (reference sequence). The CDR3 contains 13 residues. CDR3 sequence: CSLVGRIDTEQFF. The CDR3 region has the DNA TGCAGCCTCGTCGGGCGGATAGACACCGAGCAGTTCTTC.

In its sample, this clonotype was seen many times. V usage is TRBV13 and J usage is TRBJ2-7, with 14 bases fitting TRBD2. V lost 3 bases, J lost 6 bases, and 10 bases stayed unmatched. Germline values: CDR1 PRHDT, CDR2 FYEKMQ (reference sequence). The CDR3 is 17 residues long. The CDR3 spells CASSFPSTSGREAEQYF. In DNA form, the CDR3 reads TGTGCCAGCAGCTTCCCTTCGACTAGCGGGAGGGAGGCCGAGCAGTACTTC.

CDR3 region: CRAGTANYGYTF. CDR3 coding DNA: TGCAGGGCCGGGACAGCTAACTATGGCTACACCTTC. The chain recombines TRBV20-1 with TRBJ1-2; 7 nucleotides match TRBD1. Looked up from germline, CDR1 is DFQATT and CDR2 is SNEGSKA (reference sequence). CDR3 size: 12 residues.

V and J are TRBV5-8 and TRBJ1-4, with D possibly being TRBD1 (6 bases). The CDR3 sequence is 15 residues long. V lost 2 bases and J lost 5, with 13 bases in between. Germline lookup yields CDR1 SGHTS and CDR2 YDEGEE. Written as DNA, the CDR3 is TGTGCCAGCAGCTTTGGGACACGAAGAAATGAAAAACTGTTTTTT. Protein sequence: CASSFGTRRNEKLFF. The variable domain in full, completed from reference TRBV5-8 and TRBJ1-4, reads EAGVTQSPTHLIKTRGQQATLRCSPISGHTSVYWYQQALGLGLQFLLWYDEGEERNRGNFPPRFSGRQFPNYSSELNVNALELEDSALYLCASSFGTRRNEKLFFGSGTQLSVL.

This clonotype was recorded at least ten times. The chain is built from TRBV7-2 and TRBJ1-6; D is unresolved. This CDR3 has 14 residues. Trimming removed 3 bases from V and 10 bases from J, with 13 bases in between. Germline V gene sequence: CDR1 SGHTA, CDR2 FQGNSA. The CDR3 coding sequence is TGTGCCAGCAGCTTCCGGAATCTAGGATCACCCCTCCACTTT. This gives the protein CASSFRNLGSPLHF. Variable domain in full (rest from reference TRBV7-2 and TRBJ1-6): GAGVSQSPSNKVTEKGKDVELRCDPISGHTALYWYRQSLGQGLEFLIYFQGNSAPDKSGLPSDRFSAERTGGSVSTLTIQRTQQEDSAVYLCASSFRNLGSPLHFGNGTRLTVT.

J is TRBJ2-3 and V is TRBV5-6; 9 nucleotides agree with TRBD2. This CDR3 contains 15 residues. Germline V lookup: CDR1 SGHDT, CDR2 YYEEEE. V lost 4 bases, J lost 2 bases, and 5 bases stayed unmatched. Here the CDR3 DNA reads TGTGCCAGCAGCCGACTAGCGGTGATCACAGATACGCAGTATTTT. Translating gives CASSRLAVITDTQYF.